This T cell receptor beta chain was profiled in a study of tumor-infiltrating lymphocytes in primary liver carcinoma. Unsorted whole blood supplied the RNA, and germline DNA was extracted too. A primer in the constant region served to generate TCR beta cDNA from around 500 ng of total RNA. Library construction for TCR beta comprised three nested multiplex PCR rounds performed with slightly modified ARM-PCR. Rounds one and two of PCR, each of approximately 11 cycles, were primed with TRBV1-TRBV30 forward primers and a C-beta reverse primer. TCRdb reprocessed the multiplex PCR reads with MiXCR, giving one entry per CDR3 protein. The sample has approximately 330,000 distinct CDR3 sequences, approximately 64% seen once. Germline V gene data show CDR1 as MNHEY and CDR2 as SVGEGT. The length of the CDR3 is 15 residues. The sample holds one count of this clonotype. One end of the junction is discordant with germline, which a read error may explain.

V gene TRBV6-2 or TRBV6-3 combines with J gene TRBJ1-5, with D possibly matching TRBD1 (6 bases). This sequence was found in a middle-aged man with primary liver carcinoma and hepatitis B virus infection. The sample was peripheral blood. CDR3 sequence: CASGTHSVSNQSQHF. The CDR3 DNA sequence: TGTGCCAGCGGGACACACAGTGTTAGCAATCAGTCCCAGCATTTT.